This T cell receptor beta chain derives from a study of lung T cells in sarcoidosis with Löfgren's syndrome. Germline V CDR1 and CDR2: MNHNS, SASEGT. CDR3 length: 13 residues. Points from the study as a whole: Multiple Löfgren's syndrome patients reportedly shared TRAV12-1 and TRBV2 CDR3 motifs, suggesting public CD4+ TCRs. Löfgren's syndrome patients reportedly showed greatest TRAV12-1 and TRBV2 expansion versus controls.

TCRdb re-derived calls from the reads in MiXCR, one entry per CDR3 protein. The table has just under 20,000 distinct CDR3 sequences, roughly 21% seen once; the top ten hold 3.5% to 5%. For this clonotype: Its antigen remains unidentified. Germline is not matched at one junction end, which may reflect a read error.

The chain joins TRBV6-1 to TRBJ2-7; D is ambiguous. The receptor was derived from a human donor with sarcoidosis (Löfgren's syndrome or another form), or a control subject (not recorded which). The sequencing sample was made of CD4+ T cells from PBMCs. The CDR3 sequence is CASSQRALYKQYF. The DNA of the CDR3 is TGCGCCAGTTCACAGAGAGCCCTTTACAAGCAGTACTTC.